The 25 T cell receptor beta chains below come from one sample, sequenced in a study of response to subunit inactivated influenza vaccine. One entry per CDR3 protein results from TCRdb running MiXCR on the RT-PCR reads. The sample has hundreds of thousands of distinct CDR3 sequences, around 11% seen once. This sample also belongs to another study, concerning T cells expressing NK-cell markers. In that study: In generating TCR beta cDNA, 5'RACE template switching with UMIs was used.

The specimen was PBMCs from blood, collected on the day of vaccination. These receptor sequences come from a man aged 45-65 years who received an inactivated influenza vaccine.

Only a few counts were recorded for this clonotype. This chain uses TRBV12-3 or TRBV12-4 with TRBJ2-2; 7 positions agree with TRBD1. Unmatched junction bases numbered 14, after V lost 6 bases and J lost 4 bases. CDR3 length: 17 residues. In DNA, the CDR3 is TGTGCCAGCAGGTTGACAGGGTGGAGTTCAGGCACCGGGGAGCTGTTTTTT. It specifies CASRLTGWSSGTGELFF.

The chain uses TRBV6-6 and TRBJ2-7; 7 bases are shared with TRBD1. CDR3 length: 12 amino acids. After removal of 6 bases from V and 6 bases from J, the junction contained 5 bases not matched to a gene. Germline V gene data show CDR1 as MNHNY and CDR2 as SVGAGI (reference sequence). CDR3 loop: CASSETGREQYF. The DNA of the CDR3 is TGTGCCAGCAGCGAGACAGGGCGCGAGCAGTACTTC.

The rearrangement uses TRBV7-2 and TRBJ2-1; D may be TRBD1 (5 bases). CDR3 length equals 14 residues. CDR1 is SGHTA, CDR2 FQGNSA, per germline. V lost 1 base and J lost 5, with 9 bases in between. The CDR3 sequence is CASSLVGAHNEQFF. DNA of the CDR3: TGTGCCAGCAGCTTAGTTGGGGCTCACAATGAGCAGTTCTTC. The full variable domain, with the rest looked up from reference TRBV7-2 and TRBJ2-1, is GAGVSQSPSNKVTEKGKDVELRCDPISGHTALYWYRQSLGQGLEFLIYFQGNSAPDKSGLPSDRFSAERTGGSVSTLTIQRTQQEDSAVYLCASSLVGAHNEQFFGPGTRLTVL.

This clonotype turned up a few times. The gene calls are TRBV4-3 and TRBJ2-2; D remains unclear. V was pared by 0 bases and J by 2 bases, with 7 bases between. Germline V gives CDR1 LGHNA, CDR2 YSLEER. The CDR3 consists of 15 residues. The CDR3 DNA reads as TGCGCCAGCAGCCAAGAGGTCCAAAACACCGGGGAGCTGTTTTTT. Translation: CASSQEVQNTGELFF.

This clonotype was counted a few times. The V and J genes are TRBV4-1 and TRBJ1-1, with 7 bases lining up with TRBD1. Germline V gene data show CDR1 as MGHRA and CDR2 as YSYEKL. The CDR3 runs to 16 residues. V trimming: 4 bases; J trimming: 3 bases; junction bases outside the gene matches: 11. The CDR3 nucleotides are TGCGCCAGCAGCCCCCAACAAGGGGGCATTTACACTGAAGCTTTCTTT. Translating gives CASSPQQGGIYTEAFF.

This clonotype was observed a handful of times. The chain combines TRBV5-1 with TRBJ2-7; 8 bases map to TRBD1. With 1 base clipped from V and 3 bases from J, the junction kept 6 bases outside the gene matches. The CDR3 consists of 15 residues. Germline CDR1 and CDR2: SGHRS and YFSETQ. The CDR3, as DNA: TGCGCCAGCAGCTTGCGGCAGGGGGCTGGCTACGAGCAGTACTTC. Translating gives CASSLRQGAGYEQYF. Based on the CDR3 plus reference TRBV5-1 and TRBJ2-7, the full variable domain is KAGVTQTPRYLIKTRGQQVTLSCSPISGHRSVSWYQQTPGQGLQFLFEYFSETQRNKGNFPGRFSGRQFSNSRSEMNVSTLELGDSALYLCASSLRQGAGYEQYFGPGTRLTVT.

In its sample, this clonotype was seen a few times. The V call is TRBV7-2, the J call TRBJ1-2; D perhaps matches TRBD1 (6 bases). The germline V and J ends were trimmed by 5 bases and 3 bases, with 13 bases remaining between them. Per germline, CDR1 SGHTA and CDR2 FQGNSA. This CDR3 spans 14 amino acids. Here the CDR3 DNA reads TGTGCCAGCAGCCGTAATGGGGGCGACTATGGCTACACCTTC. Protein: CASSRNGGDYGYTF.

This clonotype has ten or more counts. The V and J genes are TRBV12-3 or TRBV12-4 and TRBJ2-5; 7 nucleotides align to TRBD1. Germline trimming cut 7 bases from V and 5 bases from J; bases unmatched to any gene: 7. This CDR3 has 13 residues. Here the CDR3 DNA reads TGTGCCAGCACAGGACAGGTCGGCGAGACCCAGTACTTC. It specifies CASTGQVGETQYF.

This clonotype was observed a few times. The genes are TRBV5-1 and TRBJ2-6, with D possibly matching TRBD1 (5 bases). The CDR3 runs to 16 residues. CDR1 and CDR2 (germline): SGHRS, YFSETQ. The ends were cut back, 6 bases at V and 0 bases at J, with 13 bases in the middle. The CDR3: CASIQGASSGANVLTF. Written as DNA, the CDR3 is TGCGCCAGCATACAAGGGGCAAGCTCTGGGGCCAACGTCCTGACTTTC. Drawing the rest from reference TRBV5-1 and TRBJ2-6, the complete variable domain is KAGVTQTPRYLIKTRGQQVTLSCSPISGHRSVSWYQQTPGQGLQFLFEYFSETQRNKGNFPGRFSGRQFSNSRSEMNVSTLELGDSALYLCASIQGASSGANVLTFGAGSRLTVL.

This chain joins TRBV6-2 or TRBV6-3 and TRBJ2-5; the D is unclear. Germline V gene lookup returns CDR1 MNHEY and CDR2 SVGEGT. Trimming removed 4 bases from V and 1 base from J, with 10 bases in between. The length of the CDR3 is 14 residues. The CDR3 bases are TGTGCCAGCAGTTCTGAACCCACCCAAGAGACCCAGTACTTC. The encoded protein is CASSSEPTQETQYF.

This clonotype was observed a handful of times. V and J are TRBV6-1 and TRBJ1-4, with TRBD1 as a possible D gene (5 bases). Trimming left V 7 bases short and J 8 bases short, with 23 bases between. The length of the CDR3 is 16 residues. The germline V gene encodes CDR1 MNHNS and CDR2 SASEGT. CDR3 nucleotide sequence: TGTGCCAGCACCGTACGAGAAGTCGGGGGTGGAGAAAAACTGTTTTTT. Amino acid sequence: CASTVREVGGGEKLFF.

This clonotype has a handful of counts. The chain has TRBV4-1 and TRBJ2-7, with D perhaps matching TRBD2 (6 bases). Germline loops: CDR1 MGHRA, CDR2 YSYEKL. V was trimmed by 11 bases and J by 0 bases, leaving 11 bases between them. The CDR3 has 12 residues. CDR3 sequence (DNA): TGCGCCGCGGGGACGATCTCCTACGAGCAGTACTTC. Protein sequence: CAAGTISYEQYF.

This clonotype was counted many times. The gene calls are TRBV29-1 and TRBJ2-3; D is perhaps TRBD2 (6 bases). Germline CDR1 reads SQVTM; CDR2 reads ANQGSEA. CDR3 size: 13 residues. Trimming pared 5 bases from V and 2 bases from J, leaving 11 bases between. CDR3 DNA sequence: TGCAGCGTTAGAGGGAGGCACACAGATACGCAGTATTTT. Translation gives CSVRGRHTDTQYF.

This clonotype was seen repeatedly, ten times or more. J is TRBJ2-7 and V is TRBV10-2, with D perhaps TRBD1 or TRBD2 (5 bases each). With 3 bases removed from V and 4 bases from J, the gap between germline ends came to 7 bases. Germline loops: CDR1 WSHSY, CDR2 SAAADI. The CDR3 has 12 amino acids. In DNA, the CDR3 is TGCGCCAGCAGTGACGAGGGGTACGAGCAGTACTTC. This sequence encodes CASSDEGYEQYF.

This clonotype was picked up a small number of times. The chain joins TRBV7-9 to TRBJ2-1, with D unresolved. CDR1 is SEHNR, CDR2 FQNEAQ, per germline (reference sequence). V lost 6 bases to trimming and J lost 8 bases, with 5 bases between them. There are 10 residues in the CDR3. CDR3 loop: CASRIDEQFF. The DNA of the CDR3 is TGTGCCAGCAGAATCGATGAGCAGTTCTTC.

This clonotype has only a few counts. The DNA of the CDR3 is TGTGCCAGCAGGCTTCGATCGGCGGGGGAGACCCAGTACTTC. This gives the protein CASRLRSAGETQYF. This sequence joins TRBV3-1 and TRBJ2-5, with D possibly matching TRBD2 (6 bases). From germline, CDR1 is LGHDT and CDR2 YNNKEL (reference sequence). Trimming took off 6 bases at V and 5 bases at J, with 16 bases between the two ends. The CDR3 is 14 amino acids.

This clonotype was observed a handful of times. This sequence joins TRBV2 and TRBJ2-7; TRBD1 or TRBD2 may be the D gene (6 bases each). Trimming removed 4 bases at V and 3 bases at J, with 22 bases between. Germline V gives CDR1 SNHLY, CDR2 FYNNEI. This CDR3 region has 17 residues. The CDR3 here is CASSVYREVASYYEQYF. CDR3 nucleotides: TGTGCCAGCAGTGTGTACAGGGAGGTCGCCTCATACTACGAGCAGTACTTC.

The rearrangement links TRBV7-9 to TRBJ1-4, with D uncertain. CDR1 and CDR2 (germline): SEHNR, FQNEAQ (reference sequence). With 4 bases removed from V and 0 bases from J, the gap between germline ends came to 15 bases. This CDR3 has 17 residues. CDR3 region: CASSSTRTDATNEKLFF. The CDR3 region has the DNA TGTGCCAGCAGCTCTACTCGGACGGACGCAACTAATGAAAAACTGTTTTTT. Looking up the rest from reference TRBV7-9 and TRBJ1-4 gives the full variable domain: DTGVSQNPRHKITKRGQNVTFRCDPISEHNRLYWYRQTLGQGPEFLTYFQNEAQLEKSRLLSDRFSAERPKGSFSTLEIQRTEQGDSAMYLCASSSTRTDATNEKLFFGSGTQLSVL.

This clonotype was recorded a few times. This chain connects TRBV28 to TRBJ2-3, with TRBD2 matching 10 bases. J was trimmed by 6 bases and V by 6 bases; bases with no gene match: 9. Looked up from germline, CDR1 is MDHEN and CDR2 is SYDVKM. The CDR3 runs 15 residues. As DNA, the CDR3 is TGTGCCAGCAGCCCACTAGCGGGACTAGGTGATACGCAGTATTTT. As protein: CASSPLAGLGDTQYF.

For the CDR3, the DNA is TGTGCCAGCAGCGACACGGGGGGCCGCACAGATACGCAGTATTTT. Translated, it gives CASSDTGGRTDTQYF. V is TRBV9 and J is TRBJ2-3, with D perhaps TRBD2 (7 bases). The CDR3 contains 15 residues. Germline values: CDR1 SGDLS, CDR2 YYNGEE. The germline V and J ends were trimmed by 3 bases and 1 base, with 12 bases remaining between them.

The CDR3 is CASSPGQGAEQFF. In nucleotides, the CDR3 is TGTGCCAGCAGTCCCGGACAGGGGGCTGAGCAGTTCTTC. The chain employs TRBV12-3 or TRBV12-4 and TRBJ2-1, with 11 bases lining up with TRBD1. Trimming at V came to 5 bases and at J to 9 bases, leaving 3 bases not matched to a gene. The CDR3 loop spans 13 amino acids.

The DNA of the CDR3 is TGCGCCAGCAGCGCTGGAACGAGAGCCTCCTACAATGAGCAGTTCTTC. This encodes CASSAGTRASYNEQFF. The chain recombines TRBV5-1 with TRBJ2-1; D gene ambiguous. Trimming removed 4 bases from V and 0 bases from J, with 14 bases in between. Germline assignment: CDR1 SGHRS and CDR2 YFSETQ. The CDR3 runs to 16 residues.

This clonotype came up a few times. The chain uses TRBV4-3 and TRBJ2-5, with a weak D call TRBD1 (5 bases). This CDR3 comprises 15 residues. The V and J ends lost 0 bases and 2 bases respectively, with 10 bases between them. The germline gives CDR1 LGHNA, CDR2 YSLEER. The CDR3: CASSQELTEQETQYF. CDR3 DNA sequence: TGCGCCAGCAGCCAAGAATTGACAGAACAAGAGACCCAGTACTTC.

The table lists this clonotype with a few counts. The CDR3 loop is CSAGGLADQETQYF. The CDR3 bases are TGCAGTGCCGGGGGACTAGCGGACCAAGAGACCCAGTACTTC. The chain has TRBV20-1 and TRBJ2-5; 11 bases line up with TRBD2. Germline V gene sequence: CDR1 DFQATT, CDR2 SNEGSKA (reference sequence). After removal of 6 bases from V and 0 bases from J, the junction contained 3 bases not matched to a gene. The CDR3 is 14 residues long.

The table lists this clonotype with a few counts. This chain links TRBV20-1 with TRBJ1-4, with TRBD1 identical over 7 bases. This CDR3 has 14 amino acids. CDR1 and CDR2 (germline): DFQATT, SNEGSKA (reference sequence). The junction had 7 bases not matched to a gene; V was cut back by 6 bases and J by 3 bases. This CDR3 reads CSAAKGAANEKLFF. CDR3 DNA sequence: TGCAGTGCCGCTAAGGGGGCTGCTAATGAAAAACTGTTTTTT.